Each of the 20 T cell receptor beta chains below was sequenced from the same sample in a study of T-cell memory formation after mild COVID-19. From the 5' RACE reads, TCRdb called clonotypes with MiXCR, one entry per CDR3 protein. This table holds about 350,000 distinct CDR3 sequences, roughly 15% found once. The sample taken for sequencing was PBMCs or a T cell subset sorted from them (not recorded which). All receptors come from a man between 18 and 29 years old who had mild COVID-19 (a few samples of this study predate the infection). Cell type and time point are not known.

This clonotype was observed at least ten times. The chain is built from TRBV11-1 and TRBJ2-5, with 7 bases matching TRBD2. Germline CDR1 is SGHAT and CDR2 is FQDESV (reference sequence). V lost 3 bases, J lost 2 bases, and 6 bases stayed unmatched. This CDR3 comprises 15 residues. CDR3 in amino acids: CASSLWGTTQETQYF. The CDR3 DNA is TGTGCCAGCAGCTTGTGGGGGACTACTCAAGAGACCCAGTACTTC.

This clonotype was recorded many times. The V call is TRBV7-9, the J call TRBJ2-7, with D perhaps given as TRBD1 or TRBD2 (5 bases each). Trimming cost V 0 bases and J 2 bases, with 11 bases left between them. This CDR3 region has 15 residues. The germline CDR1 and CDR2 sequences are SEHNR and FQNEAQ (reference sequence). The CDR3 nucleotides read TGTGCCAGCAGCTTAGCGAGTCGGGGCCCCTACGAGCAGTACTTC. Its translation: CASSLASRGPYEQYF.

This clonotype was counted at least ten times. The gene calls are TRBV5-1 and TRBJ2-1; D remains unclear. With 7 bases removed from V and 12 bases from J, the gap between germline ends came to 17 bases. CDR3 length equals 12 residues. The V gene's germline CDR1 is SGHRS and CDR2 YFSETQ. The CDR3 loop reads CASAGHNFRQFF. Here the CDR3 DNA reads TGCGCCAGCGCCGGCCATAATTTTCGGCAGTTCTTC.

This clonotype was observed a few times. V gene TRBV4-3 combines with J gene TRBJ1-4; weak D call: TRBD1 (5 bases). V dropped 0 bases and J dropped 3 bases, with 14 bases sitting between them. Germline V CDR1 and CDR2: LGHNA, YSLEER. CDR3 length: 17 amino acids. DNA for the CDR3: TGCGCCAGCAGCCAAGATACCCAGGGTTGGGCTAATGAAAAACTGTTTTTT. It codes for CASSQDTQGWANEKLFF.

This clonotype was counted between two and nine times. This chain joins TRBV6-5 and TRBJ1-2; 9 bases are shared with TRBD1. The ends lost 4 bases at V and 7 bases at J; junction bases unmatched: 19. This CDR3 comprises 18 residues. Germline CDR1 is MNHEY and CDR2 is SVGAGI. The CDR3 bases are TGTGCCAGCAGTTGCCGCCGGGACAGGGAAGAATGTGGAATTGGCTACACCTTC. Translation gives CASSCRRDREECGIGYTF.

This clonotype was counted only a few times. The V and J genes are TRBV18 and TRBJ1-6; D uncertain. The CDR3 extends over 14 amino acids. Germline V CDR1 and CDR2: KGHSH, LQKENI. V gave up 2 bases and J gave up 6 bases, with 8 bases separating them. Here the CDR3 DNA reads TGTGCCAGCTCACCAACGCCGGCTAATTCACCCCTCCACTTT. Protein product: CASSPTPANSPLHF.

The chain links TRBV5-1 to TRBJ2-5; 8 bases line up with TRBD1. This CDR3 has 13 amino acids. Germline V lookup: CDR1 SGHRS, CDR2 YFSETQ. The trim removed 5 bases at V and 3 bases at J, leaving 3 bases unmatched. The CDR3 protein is CASRRTGKETQYF. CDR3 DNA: TGCGCCAGCAGAAGGACAGGGAAAGAGACCCAGTACTTC.

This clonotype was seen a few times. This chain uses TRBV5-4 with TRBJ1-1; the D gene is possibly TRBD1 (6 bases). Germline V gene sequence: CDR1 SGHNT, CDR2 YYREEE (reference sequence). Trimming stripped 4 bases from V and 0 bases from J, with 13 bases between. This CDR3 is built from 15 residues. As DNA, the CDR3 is TGTGCCAGCAGCGTAAACAGGGCGGTGAACACTGAAGCTTTCTTT. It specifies CASSVNRAVNTEAFF. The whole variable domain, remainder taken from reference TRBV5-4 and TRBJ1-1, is ETGVTQSPTHLIKTRGQQVTLRCSSQSGHNTVSWYQQALGQGPQFIFQYYREEENGRGNFPPRFSGLQFPNYSSELNVNALELDDSALYLCASSVNRAVNTEAFFGQGTRLTVV.

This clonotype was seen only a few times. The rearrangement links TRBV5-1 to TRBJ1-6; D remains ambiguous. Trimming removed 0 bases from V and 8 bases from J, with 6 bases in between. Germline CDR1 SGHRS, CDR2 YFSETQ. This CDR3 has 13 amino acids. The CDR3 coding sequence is TGCGCCAGCAGCTTGGTGAGGGATTCACCCCTCCACTTT. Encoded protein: CASSLVRDSPLHF.

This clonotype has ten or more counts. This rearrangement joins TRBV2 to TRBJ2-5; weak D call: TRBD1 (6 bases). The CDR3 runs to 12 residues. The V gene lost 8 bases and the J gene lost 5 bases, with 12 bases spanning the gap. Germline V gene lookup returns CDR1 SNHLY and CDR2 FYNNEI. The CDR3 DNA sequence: TGTGCCAGCTCCTTCACAGGGGAGACCCAGTACTTC. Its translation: CASSFTGETQYF.

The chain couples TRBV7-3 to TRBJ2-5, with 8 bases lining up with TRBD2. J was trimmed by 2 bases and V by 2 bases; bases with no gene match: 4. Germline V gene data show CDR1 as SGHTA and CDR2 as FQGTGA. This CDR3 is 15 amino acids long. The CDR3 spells CASSLSPGGQETQYF. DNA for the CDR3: TGTGCCAGCAGCTTATCCCCGGGGGGGCAAGAGACCCAGTACTTC. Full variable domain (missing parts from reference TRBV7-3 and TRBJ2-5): GAGVSQTPSNKVTEKGKYVELRCDPISGHTALYWYRQSLGQGPEFLIYFQGTGAADDSGLPNDRFFAVRPEGSVSTLKIQRTERGDSAVYLCASSLSPGGQETQYFGPGTRLLVL.

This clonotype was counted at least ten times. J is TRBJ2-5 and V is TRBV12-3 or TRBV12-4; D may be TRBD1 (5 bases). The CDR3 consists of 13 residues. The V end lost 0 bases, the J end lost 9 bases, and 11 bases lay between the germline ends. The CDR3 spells CASSLAVEGAQYF. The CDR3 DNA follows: TGTGCCAGCAGTTTAGCGGTCGAAGGGGCCCAGTACTTC.

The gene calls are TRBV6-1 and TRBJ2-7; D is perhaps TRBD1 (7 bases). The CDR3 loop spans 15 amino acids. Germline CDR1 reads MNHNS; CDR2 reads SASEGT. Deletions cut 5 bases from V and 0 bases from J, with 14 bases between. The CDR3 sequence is CASSWRDSSSYEQYV. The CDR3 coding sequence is TGTGCCAGCAGTTGGAGGGACAGCAGCTCCTACGAGCAGTACGTC.

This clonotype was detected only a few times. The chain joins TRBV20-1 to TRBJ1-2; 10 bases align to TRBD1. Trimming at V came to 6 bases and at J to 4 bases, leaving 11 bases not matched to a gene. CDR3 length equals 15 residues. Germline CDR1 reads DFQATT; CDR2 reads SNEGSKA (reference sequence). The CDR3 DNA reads TGCAGTGCGCGAAATGACAGGGGGCATATCTATGGCTACACCTTC. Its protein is CSARNDRGHIYGYTF.

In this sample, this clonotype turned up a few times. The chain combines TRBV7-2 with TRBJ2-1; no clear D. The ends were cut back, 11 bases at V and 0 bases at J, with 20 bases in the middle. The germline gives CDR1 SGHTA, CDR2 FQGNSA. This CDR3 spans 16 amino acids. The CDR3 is CASGTLGLSSYNEQFF. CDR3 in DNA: TGTGCCTCCGGTACCTTGGGCCTGAGCTCCTACAATGAGCAGTTCTTC.

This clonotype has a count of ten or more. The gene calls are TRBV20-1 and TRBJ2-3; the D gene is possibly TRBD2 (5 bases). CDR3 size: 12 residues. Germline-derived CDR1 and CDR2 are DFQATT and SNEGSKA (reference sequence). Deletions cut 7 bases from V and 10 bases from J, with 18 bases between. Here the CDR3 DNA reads TGCAGTGTGGCTCCGGCCGGGCGGGCGCAGTATTTT. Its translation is CSVAPAGRAQYF.

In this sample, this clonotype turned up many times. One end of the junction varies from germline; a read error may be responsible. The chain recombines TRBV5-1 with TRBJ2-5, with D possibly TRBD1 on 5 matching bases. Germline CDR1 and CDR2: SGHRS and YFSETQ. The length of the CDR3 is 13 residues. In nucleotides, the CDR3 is TGTGCCAGCAGCTCAAGGGGCCAAGAGACCCAGTACTTC. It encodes CASSSRGQETQYF.

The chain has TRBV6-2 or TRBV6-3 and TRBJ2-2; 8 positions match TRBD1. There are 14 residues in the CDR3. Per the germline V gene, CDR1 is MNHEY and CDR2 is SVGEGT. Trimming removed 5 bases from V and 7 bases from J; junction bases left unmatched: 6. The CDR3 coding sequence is TGTGCCAGCAGTAAAGGACAGGGCGTCGGGGAGCTGTTTTTT. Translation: CASSKGQGVGELFF.

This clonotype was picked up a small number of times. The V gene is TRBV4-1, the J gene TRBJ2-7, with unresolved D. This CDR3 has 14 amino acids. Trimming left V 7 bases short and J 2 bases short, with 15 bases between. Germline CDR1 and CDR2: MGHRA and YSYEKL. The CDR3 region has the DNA TGCGCCAGCACCCTACGGGCAGTCGCCTACGAGCAGTACGTC. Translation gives CASTLRAVAYEQYV.

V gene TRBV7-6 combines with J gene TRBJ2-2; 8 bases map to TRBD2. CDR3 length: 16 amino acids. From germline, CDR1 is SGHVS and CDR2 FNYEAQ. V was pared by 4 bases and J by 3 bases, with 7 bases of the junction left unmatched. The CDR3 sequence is CASSYRAGVYTGELFF. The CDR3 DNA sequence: TGTGCCAGCAGCTATCGAGCGGGGGTGTACACCGGGGAGCTGTTTTTT.